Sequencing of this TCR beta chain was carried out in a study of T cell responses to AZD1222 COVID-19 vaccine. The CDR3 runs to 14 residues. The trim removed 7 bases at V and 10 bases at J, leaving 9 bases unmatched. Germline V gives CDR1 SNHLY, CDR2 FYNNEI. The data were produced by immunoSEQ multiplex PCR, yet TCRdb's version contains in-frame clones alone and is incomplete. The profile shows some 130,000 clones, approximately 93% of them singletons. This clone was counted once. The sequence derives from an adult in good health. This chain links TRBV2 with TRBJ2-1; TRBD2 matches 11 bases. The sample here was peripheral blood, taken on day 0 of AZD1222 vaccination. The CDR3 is CASKGLAATGEQFF. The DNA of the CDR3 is TGTGCCAGCAAGGGACTAGCGGCCACCGGAGAGCAGTTCTTC.